These T cell receptor beta chains were read from a single sample in a study of T cell clonotyping in hematopoietic cell transplantation. The table came from immunoSEQ multiplex PCR; TCRdb's copy has only in-frame clones and leaves some out. The sample has approximately 75,000 clones; about 94% are singletons. Source material: peripheral blood mononuclear cells. All receptors derive from a man between 50 and 59 years old in good health. Some clones in this sample may be carry-over from other donors' samples. Each CDR3 is given with its conserved first and last residue. The D gene is left open where the match is weak. Rows may omit the clone size; those that give it use once, few, many or a size class.

j_call: TRBJ1-1; clone_size: .; cdr3_length: 14; v_call: TRBV14; d_call: .; cdr3_nt: TGTGCCAGCAGCCATTGGGACACGAACACTGAAGCTTTCTTT; cdr3_aa: CASSHWDTNTEAFF
j_call: TRBJ2-2; clone_size: .; cdr3_length: 17; v_call: TRBV7-7; d_call: .; cdr3_nt: TGTGCCAGCAGCCCAGGGGAGATCGGGGGATTCGGCGGGGAGCTGTTTTTT; cdr3_aa: CASSPGEIGGFGGELFF
j_call: TRBJ1-6; clone_size: .; cdr3_length: 15; v_call: TRBV9; d_call: TRBD1; cdr3_nt: TGTGCCAGCAGCGTCACAGGGGATGTAAATTCACCCCTCCACTTT; cdr3_aa: CASSVTGDVNSPLHF
j_call: TRBJ1-5; clone_size: .; cdr3_length: 14; v_call: TRBV5-4; d_call: TRBD1; cdr3_nt: TGTGCCAGCAGCGTTGACAGGGACAATCAGCCCCAGCATTTT; cdr3_aa: CASSVDRDNQPQHF
j_call: TRBJ2-7; clone_size: few; cdr3_length: 13; v_call: TRBV7-8; d_call: TRBD1; cdr3_nt: TGTGCCAGTACGACAGGGAAGTTCTACGAGCAGTACTTC; cdr3_aa: CASTTGKFYEQYF
j_call: TRBJ2-3; clone_size: .; cdr3_length: 12; v_call: TRBV9; d_call: .; cdr3_nt: TGTGCCAGCAGCCCAACCCCAGATACGCAGTATTTT; cdr3_aa: CASSPTPDTQYF
j_call: TRBJ2-7; clone_size: .; cdr3_length: 14; v_call: TRBV28; d_call: .; cdr3_nt: TGTGCCAGCAGTTCCAGGGTGGGCGTGAACGAGCAGTACTTC; cdr3_aa: CASSSRVGVNEQYF
j_call: TRBJ1-4; clone_size: .; cdr3_length: 16; v_call: TRBV6-6; d_call: .; cdr3_nt: TGTGCCAGCAAACTCCGGGACACTGCAACTAATGAAAAACTGTTTTTT; cdr3_aa: CASKLRDTATNEKLFF
j_call: TRBJ1-2; clone_size: .; cdr3_length: 17; v_call: TRBV10-3; d_call: TRBD1; cdr3_nt: TGTGCCATCTGGGGGGTCCGGGACAGCGATTTCAACTATGGCTACACCTTC; cdr3_aa: CAIWGVRDSDFNYGYTF
j_call: TRBJ1-1; clone_size: .; cdr3_length: 12; v_call: TRBV6-1; d_call: .; cdr3_nt: TGTGCCAGCACCCCTCTAGGGGATAGAGCTTTCTTT; cdr3_aa: CASTPLGDRAFF
j_call: TRBJ2-2; clone_size: .; cdr3_length: 12; v_call: TRBV4-3; d_call: .; cdr3_nt: TGCGCCAGCAGCCAATTCAACGGGGAGCTGTTTTTT; cdr3_aa: CASSQFNGELFF
j_call: TRBJ2-2; clone_size: .; cdr3_length: 17; v_call: TRBV5-1; d_call: .; cdr3_nt: TGCGCCAGCAGCTTGGCCTCGGGGTTCGCGAACACCGGGGAGCTGTTTTTT; cdr3_aa: CASSLASGFANTGELFF
j_call: TRBJ1-5; clone_size: .; cdr3_length: 12; v_call: TRBV6-5; d_call: .; cdr3_nt: TGTGCCAGCAGTCAACCGAATCAGCCCCAGCATTTT; cdr3_aa: CASSQPNQPQHF
j_call: TRBJ2-7; clone_size: once; cdr3_length: 16; v_call: TRBV4-2; d_call: .; cdr3_nt: TGTGCCAGCAGCTCCCCTCCTGGGCAGGGAATAAACGAGCAGTACTTC; cdr3_aa: CASSSPPGQGINEQYF
j_call: TRBJ1-5; clone_size: .; cdr3_length: 14; v_call: TRBV27; d_call: .; cdr3_nt: TGTGCCAGCAGTTTCGGGGTTAGCAATCAGCCCCAGCATTTT; cdr3_aa: CASSFGVSNQPQHF
j_call: TRBJ2-3; clone_size: .; cdr3_length: 18; v_call: TRBV2; d_call: TRBD2; cdr3_nt: TGTGCCAGCAGTGCAAGTCTAGCGGGGGGCTCCGGCACAGATACGCAGTATTTT; cdr3_aa: CASSASLAGGSGTDTQYF
j_call: TRBJ2-7; clone_size: .; cdr3_length: 13; v_call: TRBV7-2; d_call: TRBD2; cdr3_nt: TGTGCCAGCAGCCCCCTCGGGGAGGGCGAGCAGTACTTC; cdr3_aa: CASSPLGEGEQYF
j_call: TRBJ1-2; clone_size: .; cdr3_length: 16; v_call: TRBV5-1; d_call: TRBD1; cdr3_nt: TGCGCCAGCAGCTCCCCCGAAAGGACAGGCTGGTATGGCTACACCTTC; cdr3_aa: CASSSPERTGWYGYTF
j_call: TRBJ1-5; clone_size: .; cdr3_length: 15; v_call: TRBV28; d_call: .; cdr3_nt: TGTGCCAGCAGTTTCCCCAGGGCTGATAATCAGCCCCAGCATTTT; cdr3_aa: CASSFPRADNQPQHF
j_call: TRBJ1-1; clone_size: .; cdr3_length: 13; v_call: TRBV28; d_call: .; cdr3_nt: TGTGCCAGCAGGGCCACAAAGAACACTGAAGCTTTCTTT; cdr3_aa: CASRATKNTEAFF
j_call: TRBJ2-2; clone_size: .; cdr3_length: 14; v_call: TRBV7-6; d_call: .; cdr3_nt: TGTGCCAGCAGCCAACTCGGCGGCGCGGAGGAGCTGTTTTTT; cdr3_aa: CASSQLGGAEELFF
j_call: TRBJ1-1; clone_size: .; cdr3_length: 16; v_call: TRBV7-9; d_call: .; cdr3_nt: TGTGCCAGCCCCCCACCCCACGGGAGGTTGAGGACTGAAGCTTTCTTT; cdr3_aa: CASPPPHGRLRTEAFF
j_call: TRBJ2-5; clone_size: few; cdr3_length: 13; v_call: TRBV2; d_call: TRBD2; cdr3_nt: TGTGCCAGCACGGGTAGCGGGAAAGAGACCCAGTACTTC; cdr3_aa: CASTGSGKETQYF
j_call: TRBJ1-3; clone_size: .; cdr3_length: 13; v_call: TRBV2; d_call: .; cdr3_nt: TGTGCCAGCACCTCCAAGATCGGAAACACCATATATTTT; cdr3_aa: CASTSKIGNTIYF
j_call: TRBJ2-7; clone_size: .; cdr3_length: 14; v_call: TRBV10-3; d_call: .; cdr3_nt: TGTGCCATCGGACCCGCGGCCATGGAGGACGAGCAGTACTTC; cdr3_aa: CAIGPAAMEDEQYF
j_call: TRBJ2-2; clone_size: .; cdr3_length: 16; v_call: TRBV4-2; d_call: TRBD1; cdr3_nt: TGTGCCAGCAGCCAACGACAGGGGGCGAACACCGGGGAGCTGTTTTTT; cdr3_aa: CASSQRQGANTGELFF
j_call: TRBJ2-6; clone_size: once; cdr3_length: 18; v_call: TRBV9; d_call: TRBD1; cdr3_nt: TGTGCCAGCAGCCCGACCCTGAACAGGGGAACTGGGGCCAACGTCCTGACTTTC; cdr3_aa: CASSPTLNRGTGANVLTF
j_call: TRBJ1-1; clone_size: .; cdr3_length: 13; v_call: TRBV6-1; d_call: .; cdr3_nt: TGTGCCAGCAGTAGTGCGGGCAGAACTGAAGCTTTCTTT; cdr3_aa: CASSSAGRTEAFF
j_call: TRBJ2-1; clone_size: .; cdr3_length: 16; v_call: TRBV28; d_call: TRBD2; cdr3_nt: TGTGCCAGCAGTTTATCGGTTAGCGGGAGTTCCAATGAGCAGTTCTTC; cdr3_aa: CASSLSVSGSSNEQFF